Presented here are 19 T cell receptor beta chains from one specimen sequenced in a study of shared clonotypes between healthy human individuals. Assay used: immunoSEQ multiplex PCR; TCRdb lists only in-frame clones, some missing. The sample records over 850,000 clones, approximately 80% being singletons. Sequences were obtained from memory CD4+ T cells from PBMCs. The subset here: CD45RA-negative fraction. The source is a man aged 18-30 years in good health. Some clones in this sample may be carry-over from other donors' samples.

Turning to this clone: This is likely an artifact of a read error, given a far larger clone one base away. The chain recombines TRBV5-4 with TRBJ2-5; D is uncertain. CDR1 is SGHNT and CDR2 is YYREEE in the germline V gene (reference sequence). The CDR3 length is 11 residues. V was cut by 2 bases and J by 4 bases, with 3 bases left in between. The CDR3 loop reads CASSFSETQYF. Here the CDR3 DNA reads TGTGCCAGCAGCTTTTCAGAGACCCAGTACTTC.

The J gene is TRBJ2-5, the V gene TRBV5-4; the match to TRBD1 covers 8 bases. This CDR3 has 14 residues. Germline trimming cut 3 bases from V and 1 base from J; bases unmatched to any gene: 2. Germline CDR1 SGHNT, CDR2 YYREEE (reference sequence). The CDR3 sequence: CASSSDRGQETQYF. Here the CDR3 DNA reads TGTGCCAGCAGCTCAGACAGGGGCCAAGAGACCCAGTACTTC.

Concerning this clone itself: The same CDR3 arises from other DNA sequences in this sample as well. This chain connects TRBV7-3 to TRBJ2-3; D is possibly TRBD2 (6 bases). V was cut by 4 bases and J by 3 bases, with 11 bases left in between. In germline, CDR1 is SGHTA, CDR2 FQGTGA. The CDR3 covers 14 residues. The DNA of the CDR3 is TGTGCCAGCAGCTCGGGACTCGGAACAGATACGCAGTATTTT. Translating gives CASSSGLGTDTQYF.

This clone appeared a single time. The rearrangement joins TRBV15 to TRBJ2-3, with D unresolved. This CDR3 is built from 13 residues. The V end lost 0 bases, the J end lost 2 bases, and 3 bases lay between the germline ends. The germline gives CDR1 LNHNV, CDR2 YYDKDF (reference sequence). CDR3 residues: CATSRELTDTQYF. For the CDR3, the DNA is TGTGCCACCAGCAGAGAGCTCACAGATACGCAGTATTTT.

This rearrangement joins TRBV6-1 to TRBJ1-5, with D possibly matching TRBD1 (6 bases). V lost 4 bases to trimming and J lost 6 bases, with 13 bases between them. There are 14 residues in the CDR3. From germline, CDR1 is MNHNS and CDR2 SASEGT. The CDR3: CASSGGGPVQPQHF. The CDR3 nucleotides are TGTGCCAGCAGTGGAGGGGGTCCGGTTCAGCCCCAGCATTTT.

The rearrangement uses TRBV15 and TRBJ2-2; 7 bases map to TRBD1. After removal of 0 bases from V and 0 bases from J, the junction contained 1 base not matched to a gene. The CDR3 spans 16 residues. CDR1 and CDR2 from the germline V gene are LNHNV and YYDKDF (reference sequence). DNA of the CDR3: TGTGCCACCAGCAGAGAAGGGGGCGCGAACACCGGGGAGCTGTTTTTT. This codes for CATSREGGANTGELFF.

The CDR3 bases are TGTGCCAGCAGCCCCCCCAGCCTCTACGAGCAGTACTTC. It codes for CASSPPSLYEQYF. This chain links TRBV6-4 with TRBJ2-7; D gene unclear. In germline, CDR1 is MRHNA, CDR2 SNTAGT. The CDR3 is 13 amino acids. The ends were cut back, 6 bases at V and 3 bases at J, with 12 bases in the middle.

The V and J genes are TRBV5-1 and TRBJ2-1, with D tentatively TRBD2 (6 bases). Trimming cost V 5 bases and J 6 bases, with 18 bases left between them. The CDR3 runs 15 residues. CDR1 is SGHRS, CDR2 YFSETQ, per germline. CDR3 nucleotides: TGCGCCAGCAGGTCCGGGACTCCGGAGGCCAATGAGCAGTTCTTC. Translation: CASRSGTPEANEQFF.

The chain carries TRBV7-6 and TRBJ2-3, with D tentatively TRBD1 or TRBD2 (5 bases each). Per the germline V gene, CDR1 is SGHVS and CDR2 is FNYEAQ. The CDR3 consists of 13 residues. V lost 7 bases and J 4 bases, leaving 12 bases between the germline ends. The CDR3 DNA reads TGTGCCAGCAATCCCAGAGGGGCAGATACGCAGTATTTT. Translated: CASNPRGADTQYF.

The chain employs TRBV5-4 and TRBJ2-4; TRBD2 agrees at 7 bases. V was pared by 2 bases and J by 7 bases, with 15 bases of the junction left unmatched. CDR3 size: 17 residues. The germline V gene encodes CDR1 SGHNT and CDR2 YYREEE (reference sequence). The CDR3 reads CASSFGPQGAGQNIQYF. As DNA, the CDR3 is TGTGCCAGCAGCTTCGGCCCCCAGGGAGCGGGGCAGAACATTCAGTACTTC.

The V and J genes are TRBV7-8 and TRBJ2-2; 7 nucleotides line up with TRBD1. CDR3 length: 16 residues. Germline assignment: CDR1 SGHVS and CDR2 FQNEAQ. With V trimmed by 4 bases and J by 4 bases, 9 bases remained unmatched. Here the CDR3 reads CASSSPLRGFTGELFF. CDR3 nucleotide sequence: TGTGCCAGCAGCTCACCACTCAGGGGGTTCACCGGGGAGCTGTTTTTT.

This chain connects TRBV18 to TRBJ2-7, with D perhaps matching TRBD2 (6 bases). The V end lost 6 bases, the J end lost 7 bases, and 25 bases lay between the germline ends. CDR3 size: 16 residues. From germline, CDR1 is KGHSH and CDR2 LQKENI. CDR3 sequence: CASSPLAQGVAGEQYF. In DNA, the CDR3 is TGTGCCAGCTCTCCTTTAGCGCAGGGAGTGGCGGGGGAGCAGTACTTC.

This clone has just a few counts. V gene TRBV5-4 combines with J gene TRBJ2-2; 15 bases are shared with TRBD2. Germline-derived CDR1 and CDR2 are SGHNT and YYREEE (reference sequence). The J segment lost 5 bases and the V segment lost 5 bases, leaving 7 bases of the junction unmatched. The CDR3 totals 17 residues. The DNA of the CDR3 is TGTGCCAGCAGGCCCCGTGGGACTAGCGGGAGGACCGGGGAGCTGTTTTTT. Its translation is CASRPRGTSGRTGELFF.

The genes are TRBV28 and TRBJ1-5; no clear D. The V gene lost 4 bases and the J gene lost 5 bases, with 6 bases spanning the gap. The CDR3 totals 12 residues. Germline V CDR1 and CDR2: MDHEN, SYDVKM. The DNA for the CDR3 is TGTGCCAGCAGTTACGGGGATCAGCCCCAGCATTTT. Its protein is CASSYGDQPQHF.

Concerning this clone: A far larger clone is only one base removed, so a read error is likely. The V and J genes are TRBV4-3 and TRBJ1-4, with D perhaps TRBD1 (6 bases). This CDR3 is 18 amino acids long. In germline, CDR1 is LGHNA, CDR2 YSLEER. The CDR3 sequence: CASSQEASYEGGSERLFF. DNA of the CDR3: TGCGCCAGCAGCCAAGAGGCCTCTTACGAAGGGGGGTCGGAAAGACTGTTTTTT.

The rearrangement joins TRBV30 to TRBJ2-7, with TRBD1 as a possible D gene (6 bases). This CDR3 spans 13 amino acids. The V end lost 1 base, the J end lost 2 bases, and 9 bases lay between the germline ends. CDR1 and CDR2 from the germline V gene are GTSNPN and SVGIG (reference sequence). In DNA, the CDR3 is TGTGCCTGGAGTGGGACAGCCGCCTACGAGCAGTACTTC. Its translation: CAWSGTAAYEQYF.

The chain combines TRBV5-6 with TRBJ2-1; D call uncertain. Looked up from germline, CDR1 is SGHDT and CDR2 is YYEEEE. V lost 4 bases to trimming and J lost 0 bases, with 11 bases between them. The CDR3 is 15 amino acids. The chain's CDR3 is CASSLRTVSYNEQFF. The CDR3 DNA is TGTGCCAGCAGCCTCCGGACGGTCTCCTACAATGAGCAGTTCTTC.

The chain employs TRBV5-1 and TRBJ2-1; 11 bases are shared with TRBD2. The junction had 7 bases not matched to a gene; V was cut back by 6 bases and J by 5 bases. The CDR3 consists of 15 residues. Germline CDR1 is SGHRS and CDR2 is YFSETQ. The CDR3 region is CASTLLAGADNEQFF. The DNA for the CDR3 is TGCGCCAGCACCCTACTAGCGGGAGCTGACAATGAGCAGTTCTTC.

The chain uses TRBV10-1 and TRBJ2-1; 15 bases are a match to TRBD2. The V gene's germline CDR1 is WNHNN and CDR2 SYGVQD (reference sequence). V gave up 8 bases and J gave up 7 bases; unmatched junction bases: 12. The CDR3 length is 17 residues. CDR3 coding DNA: TGCGCCAGCTCCGAGGGACTAGCGGGAGGTTTAAGAAATGAGCAGTTCTTC. It specifies CASSEGLAGGLRNEQFF.